The present entry profiles one T cell receptor (beta chain) with its context. Its target is unknown. The investigators reverse transcribed all of the isolated RNA, so they sequenced expressed TCRB transcripts. Sequencing used immunoSEQ multiplex PCR; TCRdb keeps in-frame clones, though not all of them. The repertoire holds 300,000 to 350,000 clones, with 9.3% as singletons. These data originate in a study of beta chain features in type 1 diabetes. Findings and limits, study-wide: Shortening of TCRB CDR3s, moderate but significant, appeared in all four CD4+ subsets of Type 1 diabetes patients. It was among patients, rather than healthy donors, that naive, central memory and Treg TCRB repertoires appeared more similar.

This CDR3 spans 18 amino acids. The germline V gene has CDR1 MDHEN and CDR2 SYDVKM. Trimming at V came to 5 bases and at J to 1 base, leaving 13 bases not matched to a gene. This TCR came from a man under 40 with type 1 diabetes. Input material: central memory CD4+ T cells from blood. The gene calls are TRBV28 and TRBJ1-5; 8 positions agree with TRBD1. The DNA for the CDR3 is TGTGCCAGCAGTCCCCATACCGGACAGGGCATCAGCAATCAGCCCCAGCATTTT. This sequence encodes CASSPHTGQGISNQPQHF.